The 32 T cell receptor beta chains reported below all come from one sample, sequenced in a study of blood T cell repertoires in COVID-19. This table comes from immunoSEQ multiplex PCR, and its TCRdb copy is limited to in-frame clones, with some not included. The repertoire has about 260,000 clones, around four fifths of them found once; the top ten carry 3.5% to 5%. Sequencing was carried out using peripheral blood. These receptors were obtained from a man aged 55-75 years with acute or convalescent COVID-19.

This clone turned up a few times. The chain is built from TRBV5-1 and TRBJ2-1; possibly TRBD1 for D (6 bases). This CDR3 comprises 16 residues. V lost 4 bases and J lost 2, with 16 bases in between. Germline loops: CDR1 SGHRS, CDR2 YFSETQ. In DNA, the CDR3 is TGCGCCAGCAGCGCCCGGACAGCCCCGGCCTACAATGAGCAGTTCTTC. This codes for CASSARTAPAYNEQFF.

V usage is TRBV3-1 (or the pseudogene TRBV3-2) and J usage is TRBJ2-6, with D perhaps matching TRBD2 (5 bases). The CDR3 has 16 residues. Trimming stripped 0 bases from V and 5 bases from J, with 11 bases between. The germline V gene has CDR1 LGHDT and CDR2 YNNKEL (reference sequence). The CDR3 DNA is TGTGCCAGCAGCCAAGATCTAGCACCCCGGGCCAACGTCCTGACTTTC. This gives the protein CASSQDLAPRANVLTF.

The rearrangement links TRBV3-1 (or the pseudogene TRBV3-2) to TRBJ2-7; TRBD2 aligns across 9 bases. Germline V gene lookup returns CDR1 LGHDT and CDR2 YNNKEL (reference sequence). This CDR3 contains 15 residues. After removal of 1 base from V and 2 bases from J, the junction contained 3 bases not matched to a gene. DNA of the CDR3: TGTGCCAGCAGCCAAGGGGGCGGGAGGGCCTACGAGCAGTACTTC. This encodes CASSQGGGRAYEQYF.

CDR3: CASSAVGGGEQYF. Written as DNA, the CDR3 is TGTGCCAGTAGTGCCGTCGGGGGAGGCGAGCAGTACTTC. The rearrangement uses TRBV19 and TRBJ2-7; D might be TRBD2 (6 bases). V dropped 5 bases and J dropped 6 bases, with 14 bases sitting between them. Germline CDR1 is LNHDA and CDR2 is SQIVND (reference sequence). This CDR3 region has 13 residues.

The gene calls are TRBV19 and TRBJ1-4, with D maybe TRBD1 (6 bases). The CDR3 length is 16 residues. Germline V CDR1 and CDR2: LNHDA, SQIVND (reference sequence). V was pared by 6 bases and J by 0 bases, with 14 bases between. DNA of the CDR3: TGTGCCAGTAGGACAGGTGGGGCATCAACTAATGAAAAACTGTTTTTT. This gives the protein CASRTGGASTNEKLFF. The whole variable domain, remainder taken from reference TRBV19 and TRBJ1-4, is DGGITQSPKYLFRKEGQNVTLSCEQNLNHDAMYWYRQDPGQGLRLIYYSQIVNDFQKGDIAEGYSVSREKKESFPLTVTSAQKNPTAFYLCASRTGGASTNEKLFFGSGTQLSVL.

This chain connects TRBV12-3 or TRBV12-4 to TRBJ1-1; D remains ambiguous. This CDR3 contains 12 residues. V was pared by 2 bases and J by 5 bases, with 6 bases between. Here the CDR3 reads CASSLSETEAFF. DNA for the CDR3: TGTGCCAGCAGTTTAAGCGAAACTGAAGCTTTCTTT.

V usage is TRBV29-1 and J usage is TRBJ2-6, with D perhaps matching TRBD2 (7 bases). V lost 3 bases to trimming and J lost 0 bases, with 15 bases between them. Germline V lookup: CDR1 SQVTM, CDR2 ANQGSEA. The CDR3 runs to 17 residues. The CDR3 loop reads CSVDIPGGSSGANVLTF. DNA of the CDR3: TGCAGCGTTGATATTCCGGGGGGCAGCTCTGGGGCCAACGTCCTGACTTTC. Together with reference TRBV29-1 and TRBJ2-6, the CDR3 gives the full variable domain: SAVISQKPSRDICQRGTSLTIQCQVDSQVTMMFWYRQQPGQSLTLIATANQGSEATYESGFVIDKFPISRPNLTFSTLTVSNMSPEDSSIYLCSVDIPGGSSGANVLTFGAGSRLTVL.

The V call is TRBV6-5, the J call TRBJ1-6, with D unclear. CDR1 MNHEY and CDR2 SVGAGI come from the germline V gene. The CDR3 covers 13 residues. Trimming shortened V by 6 bases and J by 9 bases, and 12 bases separated the two germline ends. The CDR3 DNA is TGTGCCAGCAGGCAGAATACAGTTTCACCCCTCCACTTT. This translates into CASRQNTVSPLHF.

J is TRBJ1-1 and V is TRBV27; no firm D call. V lost 0 bases and J lost 7, with 9 bases in between. Germline lookup yields CDR1 MNHEY and CDR2 SMNVEV (reference sequence). The CDR3 is 13 residues long. CDR3 bases: TGTGCCAGCAGTTTATCTTTCACCTATGAAGCTTTCTTT. It encodes CASSLSFTYEAFF.

The gene calls are TRBV7-9 and TRBJ2-1, with TRBD1 as a possible D gene (6 bases). CDR1 and CDR2 (germline): SEHNR, FQNEAQ (reference sequence). V was shortened by 5 bases and J by 0 bases, with 11 bases between the two germline ends. The CDR3 consists of 15 residues. The CDR3 is CASSRRTASYNEQFF. The CDR3, as DNA: TGTGCCAGCAGCCGCCGGACAGCCTCCTACAATGAGCAGTTCTTC.

This clone is a singleton in its sample. J is TRBJ1-2 and V is TRBV24-1; 9 nucleotides match TRBD1. Germline V CDR1 and CDR2: KGHDR, SFDVKD. This CDR3 region has 14 residues. V lost 4 bases to trimming and J lost 6 bases; unmatched junction nucleotides: 5. The CDR3 DNA reads TGTGCCACCAGTGAGGGGGACAGGGATGATGGCTACACCTTC. It translates to CATSEGDRDDGYTF.

The rearrangement uses TRBV19 and TRBJ1-3, with TRBD1 identical over 7 bases. Germline CDR1 is LNHDA and CDR2 is SQIVND (reference sequence). V gave up 6 bases and J gave up 0 bases; unmatched junction bases: 8. The CDR3 length is 16 residues. DNA of the CDR3: TGTGCCAGTAGCGACAGGGTGCCGAGCTCTGGAAACACCATATATTTT. This gives the protein CASSDRVPSSGNTIYF.

V is TRBV5-1 and J is TRBJ2-7; 7 nucleotides align to TRBD2. The CDR3 extends over 14 amino acids. CDR1 is SGHRS, CDR2 YFSETQ, per germline. Trimming at V came to 2 bases and at J to 2 bases, leaving 4 bases not matched to a gene. Written as DNA, the CDR3 is TGCGCCAGCAGCTTTAGCGGGCTAGCCTACGAGCAGTACTTC. Protein product: CASSFSGLAYEQYF.

This clone was observed a handful of times. This rearrangement joins TRBV19 to TRBJ2-2; 8 nucleotides line up with TRBD1. Trimming at V came to 6 bases and at J to 6 bases, leaving 3 bases not matched to a gene. CDR3 length: 13 amino acids. Germline lookup yields CDR1 LNHDA and CDR2 SQIVND (reference sequence). The CDR3 sequence is CASSSDRAGELFF. For the CDR3, the DNA is TGTGCCAGTAGCTCGGACAGGGCCGGGGAGCTGTTTTTT.

The chain combines TRBV28 with TRBJ2-1; 7 positions agree with TRBD1. The CDR3 length is 19 residues. J was trimmed by 7 bases and V by 6 bases; bases with no gene match: 24. The germline V gene has CDR1 MDHEN and CDR2 SYDVKM. This CDR3 is CASRRGGDRVVSGLNEQFF. The CDR3 nucleotides are TGTGCCAGCAGGCGAGGTGGAGACAGGGTAGTATCCGGGTTGAATGAGCAGTTCTTC.

V usage is TRBV3-1 (or the pseudogene TRBV3-2) and J usage is TRBJ2-1, with D maybe TRBD2 (5 bases). The germline V gene encodes CDR1 LGHDT and CDR2 YNNKEL (reference sequence). V lost 0 bases to trimming and J lost 10 bases, with 10 bases between them. This CDR3 is built from 13 residues. CDR3 region: CASSQDPRREQFF. The CDR3 coding sequence is TGTGCCAGCAGCCAAGACCCGCGGAGGGAGCAGTTCTTC.

A single count supports this clone. This chain links TRBV21-1 with TRBJ2-7; TRBD2 is the table's D call, not checked against the DNA. TRBV21-1 corresponds to a pseudogene. The CDR3 contains 17 residues. The chain's CDR3 is CASNPSRSGRGKSEQYF. The CDR3 DNA reads as TGTGCCAGCAACCCCAGTAGGAGCGGGAGGGGAAAAAGCGAGCAGTACTTC.

The rearrangement uses TRBV14 and TRBJ1-3, with 7 bases aligning to TRBD1. The CDR3 has 18 amino acids. Unmatched junction bases numbered 14, after V lost 2 bases and J lost 4 bases. Per the germline V gene, CDR1 is SGHDN and CDR2 is FVKESK. The CDR3 nucleotides are TGTGCCAGCAGCCAATCCCCCGAGGCAGACAGGGTGGGAAACACCATATATTTT. This gives the protein CASSQSPEADRVGNTIYF.

The chain links TRBV7-3 to TRBJ2-1; D might be TRBD2 (6 bases). The CDR3 is 15 amino acids. CDR1 is SGHTA, CDR2 FQGTGA, per germline. V lost 1 base to trimming and J lost 6 bases, with 13 bases between them. This CDR3 is CASSLKEGLLNEQFF. The CDR3 DNA reads TGTGCCAGCAGCTTAAAGGAGGGGCTGCTCAATGAGCAGTTCTTC.

This chain joins TRBV7-9 and TRBJ1-5; possibly TRBD1 for D (5 bases). This CDR3 contains 16 residues. With 2 bases removed from V and 2 bases from J, the gap between germline ends came to 13 bases. Per the germline V gene, CDR1 is SEHNR and CDR2 is FQNEAQ (reference sequence). The CDR3 DNA reads as TGTGCCAGCAGCTTATGGGGAGGGGTGGGCAATCAGCCCCAGCATTTT. Amino acid sequence: CASSLWGGVGNQPQHF.

The V call is TRBV2, the J call TRBJ2-7, with 10 positions matching TRBD1. Germline CDR1 is SNHLY and CDR2 is FYNNEI. The V segment lost 6 bases and the J segment 5 bases; nucleotides outside the gene matches: 10. This CDR3 region has 15 residues. The CDR3 sequence: CASSRDRGGSHEQYF. The CDR3 DNA reads as TGTGCCAGCAGCCGGGACAGGGGAGGTTCCCACGAGCAGTACTTC.

This clone was picked up one time. The rearrangement joins TRBV3-1 (or the pseudogene TRBV3-2) to TRBJ1-4; the D gene is possibly TRBD1 (6 bases). Germline assignment: CDR1 LGHDT and CDR2 YNNKEL (reference sequence). Between the trimmed V and J ends, which lost 3 bases and 8 bases, there was a span of 16 bases. This CDR3 contains 15 residues. DNA for the CDR3: TGTGCCAGCAGCCACAGACAGGACAGACCGGAAAAACTGTTTTTT. This gives the protein CASSHRQDRPEKLFF.

This clone has a handful of counts. The chain couples TRBV7-9 to TRBJ1-5; 8 bases align to TRBD1. CDR3 length equals 17 residues. V lost 2 bases and J lost 0; bases outside the gene matches: 6. Germline CDR1 and CDR2: SEHNR and FQNEAQ (reference sequence). In DNA, the CDR3 is TGTGCCAGCAGCTTATTCGGACAGGGTGATAGCAATCAGCCCCAGCATTTT. It specifies CASSLFGQGDSNQPQHF.

The genes are TRBV19 and TRBJ2-1; tentative D call: TRBD1 (5 bases). Germline assignment: CDR1 LNHDA and CDR2 SQIVND (reference sequence). The V end was cut by 6 bases, the J end by 10 bases, with 19 bases between. The CDR3 runs to 14 residues. The CDR3 coding sequence is TGTGCCAGTAGCCCTGGACGGCTATCAGGGGAGCAGTTCTTC. Translation: CASSPGRLSGEQFF.

The chain joins TRBV15 to TRBJ1-6; 10 nucleotides agree with TRBD1. Germline values: CDR1 LNHNV, CDR2 YYDKDF (reference sequence). Trimming cost V 1 base and J 11 bases; bases outside gene matches: 11. This CDR3 region has 17 residues. The CDR3 region is CATSRAPGTGASTPLHF. The CDR3 coding sequence is TGTGCCACCAGCAGAGCCCCTGGGACAGGGGCCTCTACACCCCTCCACTTT. The whole variable domain, filled in from reference TRBV15 and TRBJ1-6, reads DAMVIQNPRYQVTQFGKPVTLSCSQTLNHNVMYWYQQKSSQAPKLLFHYYDKDFNNEADTPDNFQSRRPNTSFCFLDIRSPGLGDTAMYLCATSRAPGTGASTPLHFGNGTRLTVT.

This chain joins TRBV9 and TRBJ1-2; 8 bases fit TRBD1. Per the germline V gene, CDR1 is SGDLS and CDR2 is YYNGEE. The CDR3 contains 15 residues. With V trimmed by 3 bases and J by 2 bases, 6 bases remained unmatched. CDR3 loop: CASSGRRTGNYGYTF. CDR3 DNA sequence: TGTGCCAGCAGCGGGCGACGGACAGGGAACTATGGCTACACCTTC.

This clone appeared once. The gene calls are TRBV5-4 and TRBJ1-1, with D unclear. CDR1 and CDR2 (germline): SGHNT, YYREEE (reference sequence). Trimming took off 1 base at V and 10 bases at J, with 14 bases between the two ends. CDR3 length equals 13 residues. CDR3 nucleotide sequence: TGTGCCAGCAGCTTGAGGTTTGAGGTTGGAGCTTTCTTT. Translating it yields CASSLRFEVGAFF.

V and J are TRBV18 and TRBJ1-1; D is ambiguous. There are 12 residues in the CDR3. Germline CDR1 reads KGHSH; CDR2 reads LQKENI. Deletions cut 2 bases from V and 6 bases from J, with 7 bases between. CDR3 loop: CASSPGTAEAFF. CDR3 nucleotide sequence: TGTGCCAGCTCACCAGGAACAGCTGAAGCTTTCTTT.

The V gene is TRBV18, the J gene TRBJ1-4; 8 bases are a match to TRBD1. The CDR3 covers 14 residues. J lost 3 bases, V lost 4 bases, and 1 base had no gene match. Germline-derived CDR1 and CDR2 are KGHSH and LQKENI. CDR3 DNA sequence: TGTGCCAGCTCACTACAGGGGGCTAATGAAAAACTGTTTTTT. It translates to CASSLQGANEKLFF.

The rearrangement joins TRBV9 to TRBJ1-2; weak D call: TRBD1 (5 bases). The CDR3 is 14 residues long. The germline gives CDR1 SGDLS, CDR2 YYNGEE. V was cut by 2 bases and J by 7 bases, with 15 bases left in between. The CDR3 DNA reads TGTGCCAGCAGCGTCGAATGGGGGGTTGGTGGCTACACCTTC. This gives the protein CASSVEWGVGGYTF.

The chain employs TRBV6-5 and TRBJ2-7; D might be TRBD1 (8 bases). V dropped 2 bases and J dropped 1 base, with 15 bases sitting between them. The length of the CDR3 is 16 residues. Germline CDR1 and CDR2: MNHEY and SVGAGI. The CDR3 DNA reads as TGTGCCAGCAGTTACACAGGGGGGGGGAGATCCTACGAGCAGTACTTC. It translates to CASSYTGGGRSYEQYF.

The V gene is TRBV20-1, the J gene TRBJ2-1, with 9 bases that match TRBD2. Germline V gene lookup returns CDR1 DFQATT and CDR2 SNEGSKA (reference sequence). J lost 9 bases, V lost 3 bases, and 12 bases had no gene match. The CDR3 consists of 15 residues. The DNA for the CDR3 is TGCAGTGCTAGTCTTTTTCTAGCGGGGAGTCGTGAGCAGTTCTTC. Protein product: CSASLFLAGSREQFF.